This T cell receptor (beta chain) was recorded in a study of blood T cell repertoires in COVID-19. Study-level information: Sample material is recorded as cDNA or gDNA derived from T cells, B-cell-depleted T cells, or PBMCs.

Seattle cases were enrolled at active infection and followed longitudinally. Authors' processing steps: How many nucleated cells were present was estimated from reference gene primer amplification. Produced via immunoSEQ multiplex PCR; TCRdb's table is partial and in-frame only. The D gene and trimming were derived from the DNA, and the V and J assignments and clone size from that table. In the table there are approximately 400,000 clones, approximately 90% of which are singletons. Germline assignment: CDR1 DFQATT and CDR2 SNEGSKA (reference sequence). The CDR3 has 13 amino acids. Deletions cut 3 bases from V and 1 base from J, with 9 bases between.

The sequenced sample was peripheral blood. The chain employs TRBV20-1 and TRBJ1-1; D not certain. This receptor was identified in a woman aged 45-60 years with COVID-19, enrolled during active disease. The CDR3 sequence is CSASFAGNTEAFF. For the CDR3, the DNA is TGCAGTGCTAGTTTCGCCGGGAACACTGAAGCTTTCTTT.